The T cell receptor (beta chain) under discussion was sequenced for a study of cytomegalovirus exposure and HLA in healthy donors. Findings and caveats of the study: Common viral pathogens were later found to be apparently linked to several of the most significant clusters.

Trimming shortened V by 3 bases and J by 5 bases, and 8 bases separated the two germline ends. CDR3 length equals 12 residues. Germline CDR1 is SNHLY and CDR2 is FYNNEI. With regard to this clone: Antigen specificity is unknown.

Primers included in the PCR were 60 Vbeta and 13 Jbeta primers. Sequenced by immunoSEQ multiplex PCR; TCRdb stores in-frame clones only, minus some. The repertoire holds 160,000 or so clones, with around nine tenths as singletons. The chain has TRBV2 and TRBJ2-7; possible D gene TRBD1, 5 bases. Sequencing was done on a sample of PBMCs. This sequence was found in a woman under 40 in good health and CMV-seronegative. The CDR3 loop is CASSDQGDEQYF. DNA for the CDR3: TGTGCCAGCAGTGACCAAGGGGACGAGCAGTACTTC.